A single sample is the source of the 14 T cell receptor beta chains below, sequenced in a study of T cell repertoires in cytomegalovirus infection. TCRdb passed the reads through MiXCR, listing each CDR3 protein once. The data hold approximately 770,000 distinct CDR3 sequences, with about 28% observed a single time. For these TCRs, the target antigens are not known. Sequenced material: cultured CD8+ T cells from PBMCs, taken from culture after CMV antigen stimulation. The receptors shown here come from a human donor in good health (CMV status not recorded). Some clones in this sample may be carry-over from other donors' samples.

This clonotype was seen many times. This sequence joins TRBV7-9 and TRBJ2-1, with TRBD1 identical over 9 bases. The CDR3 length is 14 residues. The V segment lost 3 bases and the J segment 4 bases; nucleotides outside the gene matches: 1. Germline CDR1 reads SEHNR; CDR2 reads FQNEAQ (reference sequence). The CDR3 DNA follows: TGTGCCAGCAGCTTCGGACAGGGGTACAATGAGCAGTTCTTC. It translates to CASSFGQGYNEQFF.

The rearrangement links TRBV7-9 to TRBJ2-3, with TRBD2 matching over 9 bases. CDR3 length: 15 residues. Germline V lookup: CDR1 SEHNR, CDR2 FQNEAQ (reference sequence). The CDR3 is CAGSGGQSSTDTQYF. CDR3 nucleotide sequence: TGTGCAGGTAGCGGGGGCCAATCTAGCACAGATACGCAGTATTTT.

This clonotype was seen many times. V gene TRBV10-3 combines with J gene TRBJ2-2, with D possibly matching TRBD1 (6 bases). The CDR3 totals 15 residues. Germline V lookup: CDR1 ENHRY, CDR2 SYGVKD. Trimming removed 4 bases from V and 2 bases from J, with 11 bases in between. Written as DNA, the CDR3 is TGTGCCATCAGTGCAGGGACACCAAACACCGGGGAGCTGTTTTTT. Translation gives CAISAGTPNTGELFF.

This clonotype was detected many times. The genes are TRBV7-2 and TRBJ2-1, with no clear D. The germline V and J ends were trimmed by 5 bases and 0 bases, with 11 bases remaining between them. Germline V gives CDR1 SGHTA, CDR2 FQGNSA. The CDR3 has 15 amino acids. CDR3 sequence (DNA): TGTGCCAGCAGCCCGATTGCATCCTCCTACAATGAGCAGTTCTTC. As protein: CASSPIASSYNEQFF.

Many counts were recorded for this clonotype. For the CDR3, the DNA is TGTGCCAGCAGCTTAGCGACAGCCTACGAGCAGTACTTC. This codes for CASSLATAYEQYF. The chain carries TRBV7-6 and TRBJ2-7, with D perhaps matching TRBD1 (5 bases). The CDR3 loop spans 13 amino acids. Germline CDR1 is SGHVS and CDR2 is FNYEAQ. The germline V and J ends were trimmed by 0 bases and 2 bases, with 5 bases remaining between them. Filled out from reference TRBV7-6 and TRBJ2-7, the complete variable domain reads GAGVSQSPRYKVTKRGQDVALRCDPISGHVSLYWYRQALGQGPEFLTYFNYEAQQDKSGLPNDRFSAERPEGSISTLTIQRTEQRDSAMYRCASSLATAYEQYFGPGTRLTVT.

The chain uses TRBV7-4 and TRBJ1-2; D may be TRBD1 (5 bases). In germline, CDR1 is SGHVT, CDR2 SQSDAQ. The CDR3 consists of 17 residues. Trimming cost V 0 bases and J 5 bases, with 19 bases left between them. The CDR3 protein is CASSLAGGSQNLYGYTF. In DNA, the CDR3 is TGTGCCAGCAGCTTAGCGGGGGGGTCCCAAAATTTATATGGCTACACCTTC.

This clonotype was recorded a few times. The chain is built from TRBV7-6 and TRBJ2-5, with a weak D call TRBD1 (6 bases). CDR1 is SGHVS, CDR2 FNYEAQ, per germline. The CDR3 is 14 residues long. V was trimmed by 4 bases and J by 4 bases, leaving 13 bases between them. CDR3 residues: CASSYSQGSETQYF. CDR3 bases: TGTGCCAGCAGCTATTCACAGGGATCAGAGACCCAGTACTTC.

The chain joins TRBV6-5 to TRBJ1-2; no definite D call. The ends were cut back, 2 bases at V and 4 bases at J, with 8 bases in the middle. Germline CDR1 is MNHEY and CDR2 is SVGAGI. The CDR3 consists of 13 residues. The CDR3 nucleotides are TGTGCCAGCAGTTACGGGATTTTCTATGGCTACACCTTC. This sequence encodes CASSYGIFYGYTF.

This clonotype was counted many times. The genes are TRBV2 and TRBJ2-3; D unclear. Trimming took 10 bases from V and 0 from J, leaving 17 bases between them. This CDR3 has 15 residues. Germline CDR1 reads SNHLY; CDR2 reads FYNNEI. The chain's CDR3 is CATKKGSSSTDTQYF. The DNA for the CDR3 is TGTGCCACCAAAAAAGGCAGTTCTAGCACAGATACGCAGTATTTT.

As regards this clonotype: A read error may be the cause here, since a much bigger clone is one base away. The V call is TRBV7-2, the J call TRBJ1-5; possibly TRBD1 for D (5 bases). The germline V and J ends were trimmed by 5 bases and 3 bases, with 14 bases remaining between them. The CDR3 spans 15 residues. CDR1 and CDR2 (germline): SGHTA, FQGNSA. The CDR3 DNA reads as TGTGCCAGCAGCACTGGGACGGACCACAATCAGCCCCAGCATTTT. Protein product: CASSTGTDHNQPQHF.

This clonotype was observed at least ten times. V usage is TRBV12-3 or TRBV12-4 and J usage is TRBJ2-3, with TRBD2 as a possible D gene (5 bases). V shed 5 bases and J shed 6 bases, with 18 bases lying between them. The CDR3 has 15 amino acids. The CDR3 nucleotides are TGTGCCAGCAGTAGAGAGAGGGAAGGGAGTGATACGCAGTATTTT. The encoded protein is CASSREREGSDTQYF.

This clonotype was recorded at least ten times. The CDR3 nucleotides read TGTGCCAGCAGCCCCGGGGGTGGCGGCAATCAGCCCCAGCATTTT. This encodes CASSPGGGGNQPQHF. The chain joins TRBV7-2 to TRBJ1-5, with D perhaps TRBD1 (5 bases). The CDR3 has 15 residues. The germline V and J ends were trimmed by 5 bases and 2 bases, with 13 bases remaining between them. Germline V lookup: CDR1 SGHTA, CDR2 FQGNSA.

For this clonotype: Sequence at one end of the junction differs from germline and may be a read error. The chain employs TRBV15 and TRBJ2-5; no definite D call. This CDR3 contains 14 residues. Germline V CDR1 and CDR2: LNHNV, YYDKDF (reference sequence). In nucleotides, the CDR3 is TGTGCCACCAGTAGAGAGGAGTCAGCGGAGACCCAGTACTTC. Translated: CATSREESAETQYF.

This chain's CDR3 is CASSEPDRPYNEQFF. The DNA for the CDR3 is TGTGCCAGCAGCGAACCCGACAGACCCTACAATGAGCAGTTCTTC. J is TRBJ2-1 and V is TRBV7-8; D perhaps matches TRBD1 (5 bases). Germline V lookup: CDR1 SGHVS, CDR2 FQNEAQ. V gave up 5 bases and J gave up 2 bases, with 13 bases separating them. The CDR3 totals 15 residues.